The 15 T cell receptor beta chains in this list originate from one sample, sequenced in a study of Ad26.COV2.S vaccination and SARS-CoV-2 variants. Treatment described: over 15 received Ad26.COV2.S at low or high dose, single or two shots; a few received placebo; per-sample allocation not given. Sample collection was performed on day 63 after the first vaccine or placebo injection. Sequencing used immunoSEQ multiplex PCR; TCRdb keeps in-frame clones, though not all of them. This table has under 550,000 clones, 88% appearing once. Here the sequenced sample was peripheral blood, taken in a trial of Ad26.COV2.S vaccine versus placebo. The source of these receptors is a person aged 18 to 59 who received the Ad26.COV2.S COVID-19 vaccine or a placebo.

This clone was detected a few times. The chain is built from TRBV29-1 and TRBJ2-7; possible D gene TRBD1, 5 bases. V lost 4 bases, J lost 0 bases, and 7 bases lay in between. The CDR3 sequence is 12 residues long. Germline V gene data show CDR1 as SQVTM and CDR2 as ANQGSEA. The DNA for the CDR3 is TGCAGCGTTGCGACAGACTCCTACGAGCAGTACTTC. It codes for CSVATDSYEQYF.

The chain links TRBV7-3 to TRBJ1-5, with TRBD1 matching 7 bases. The CDR3 has 18 amino acids. V gave up 6 bases and J gave up 0 bases; unmatched junction bases: 14. Germline V gives CDR1 SGHTA, CDR2 FQGTGA. This CDR3 reads CASSRWAGTVHSNQPQHF. The CDR3 DNA reads as TGTGCCAGCAGTCGTTGGGCCGGGACAGTTCATAGCAATCAGCCCCAGCATTTT. The whole variable domain, remainder taken from reference TRBV7-3 and TRBJ1-5, is GAGVSQTPSNKVTEKGKYVELRCDPISGHTALYWYRQSLGQGPEFLIYFQGTGAADDSGLPNDRFFAVRPEGSVSTLKIQRTERGDSAVYLCASSRWAGTVHSNQPQHFGDGTRLSIL.

The V gene is TRBV27, the J gene TRBJ1-5; TRBD1 matches at 9 bases. V lost 5 bases to trimming and J lost 8 bases; unmatched junction nucleotides: 13. Looked up from germline, CDR1 is MNHEY and CDR2 is SMNVEV (reference sequence). The CDR3 runs to 16 residues. The CDR3 sequence: CASSPIGQGPIEPQHF. For the CDR3, the DNA is TGTGCCAGCAGTCCGATCGGACAGGGGCCCATCGAGCCCCAGCATTTT.

The V and J genes are TRBV5-4 and TRBJ2-6; D is unclear. Deletions cut 8 bases from V and 0 bases from J, with 9 bases between. The CDR3 is made up of 14 amino acids. Germline CDR1 is SGHNT and CDR2 is YYREEE (reference sequence). CDR3 sequence (DNA): TGTGCCAGTAGGAGCGCCTCTGGGGCCAACGTCCTGACTTTC. Its translation: CASRSASGANVLTF.

The count of this clone is one. The chain recombines TRBV28 with TRBJ2-7; the match to TRBD1 covers 11 bases. Germline V lookup: CDR1 MDHEN, CDR2 SYDVKM. The CDR3 is 15 residues long. The J segment lost 2 bases and the V segment lost 3 bases, leaving 3 bases of the junction unmatched. The CDR3 reads CASSFPGQGAYEQYF. The CDR3 region has the DNA TGTGCCAGCAGTTTTCCGGGACAGGGGGCCTACGAGCAGTACTTC.

This sequence joins TRBV5-1 and TRBJ2-2; a weak D match, TRBD2 (6 bases). Looked up from germline, CDR1 is SGHRS and CDR2 is YFSETQ. Trimming cost V 7 bases and J 0 bases, with 7 bases left between them. The CDR3 spans 13 residues. The CDR3 region has the DNA TGCGCCAGCGGGGGGACGAACACCGGGGAGCTGTTTTTT. Translating gives CASGGTNTGELFF.

The V and J genes are TRBV5-6 and TRBJ1-1; no definite D call. Germline CDR1 and CDR2: SGHDT and YYEEEE. The germline V and J ends were trimmed by 4 bases and 6 bases, with 16 bases remaining between them. CDR3 size: 14 residues. This CDR3 is CASSPRWVEAEAFF. CDR3 sequence (DNA): TGTGCCAGCAGCCCCCGTTGGGTTGAGGCTGAAGCTTTCTTT. Using reference TRBV5-6 and TRBJ1-1 for the parts outside the CDR3, the full variable domain is DAGVTQSPTHLIKTRGQQVTLRCSPKSGHDTVSWYQQALGQGPQFIFQYYEEEERQRGNFPDRFSGHQFPNYSSELNVNALLLGDSALYLCASSPRWVEAEAFFGQGTRLTVV.

The rearrangement uses TRBV4-1 and TRBJ2-5; possible D gene TRBD2, 6 bases. Trimming shortened V by 6 bases and J by 3 bases, and 17 bases separated the two germline ends. In germline, CDR1 is MGHRA, CDR2 YSYEKL. This CDR3 contains 15 residues. This chain's CDR3 is CASRLTPGVEETQYF. The CDR3 region has the DNA TGCGCCAGCAGACTGACTCCGGGGGTTGAAGAGACCCAGTACTTC.

This rearrangement joins TRBV20-1 to TRBJ2-3; D remains ambiguous. The length of the CDR3 is 11 residues. V lost 1 base, J lost 5 bases, and 4 bases lay in between. The germline V gene encodes CDR1 DFQATT and CDR2 SNEGSKA (reference sequence). CDR3 amino acids: CSARVLDTQYF. DNA for the CDR3: TGCAGTGCTAGAGTACTAGATACGCAGTATTTT.

The rearrangement joins TRBV11-3 to TRBJ2-7; weak D call: TRBD2 (6 bases). This CDR3 is 14 amino acids long. The ends were cut back, 2 bases at V and 3 bases at J, with 11 bases in the middle. The germline CDR1 and CDR2 sequences are SGHNT and YENEEA. The CDR3 region is CASSLSSGVYEQYF. CDR3 nucleotides: TGTGCCAGCAGCTTATCCTCGGGGGTCTACGAGCAGTACTTC.

V and J are TRBV5-1 and TRBJ1-1; 7 bases match TRBD1. This CDR3 contains 14 residues. In germline, CDR1 is SGHRS, CDR2 YFSETQ. V was clipped by 2 bases and J by 4 bases; unmatched bases: 5. Written as DNA, the CDR3 is TGCGCCAGCAGCTTAGGGGGCTGGGGCACTGAAGCTTTCTTT. The encoded protein is CASSLGGWGTEAFF.

V and J are TRBV11-3 and TRBJ2-1; no reliable D call. Germline CDR1 reads SGHNT; CDR2 reads YENEEA. V lost 5 bases, J lost 0 bases, and 11 bases lay in between. The CDR3 is 15 residues long. The CDR3 coding sequence is TGTGCCAGCAGCAAGAGGTCGAGCTCCTACAATGAGCAGTTCTTC. Protein: CASSKRSSSYNEQFF.

This clone is a singleton in its sample. This chain links TRBV7-9 with TRBJ1-2; TRBD1 agrees at 9 bases. The germline gives CDR1 SEHNR, CDR2 FQNEAQ (reference sequence). This CDR3 region has 17 residues. With 6 bases clipped from V and 1 base from J, the junction kept 12 bases outside the gene matches. CDR3 DNA sequence: TGTGCCAGCAGTCGGCACAGGGGGCTTGTACTTAACTATGGCTACACCTTC. Its protein product is CASSRHRGLVLNYGYTF.

This rearrangement joins TRBV24-1 to TRBJ1-5; TRBD1 matches 7 bases. J was trimmed by 12 bases and V by 3 bases; bases with no gene match: 4. This CDR3 is 12 amino acids long. Germline CDR1 is KGHDR and CDR2 is SFDVKD. CDR3 in amino acids: CATSDVGTDQHF. In DNA form, the CDR3 reads TGTGCCACCAGTGATGTGGGGACAGACCAGCATTTT.

The V and J genes are TRBV2 and TRBJ2-2, with TRBD1 matching 7 bases. The ends lost 2 bases at V and 3 bases at J; junction bases unmatched: 3. Germline V lookup: CDR1 SNHLY, CDR2 FYNNEI. This CDR3 is built from 15 residues. The CDR3 nucleotides are TGTGCCAGCAGTGAATTCGGGACAGACACCGGGGAGCTGTTTTTT. This gives the protein CASSEFGTDTGELFF.